This T cell receptor (beta chain) was sequenced during a study of blood T cell repertoires in COVID-19. Losses at the gene ends were 4 bases for V and 9 bases for J; bases not matched to a gene: 12. Per germline, CDR1 MGHDK and CDR2 SYGVNS. The CDR3 runs to 15 residues. Assay used: immunoSEQ multiplex PCR; TCRdb lists only in-frame clones, some missing. The sample shows approximately 120,000 clones, 85% to 90% of them seen only once. V is TRBV25-1 and J is TRBJ2-1, with 7 bases that match TRBD1. The specimen was peripheral blood. The clonotype comes from a human donor in a cohort sampled during active COVID-19. CDR3 sequence (DNA): TGTGCCAGCAGTGTACCGGGACAGAGGACCCCTGAGCAGTTCTTC. The encoded protein is CASSVPGQRTPEQFF.